Each of the 31 T cell receptor beta chains below was sequenced from the same sample in a study of T cells after yellow fever vaccination. MiXCR, run by TCRdb on the 5' RACE reads, gives a single entry per CDR3 protein. Seen here are about 240,000 distinct CDR3 sequences, 3.6% observed once, and the top ten hold about 19%. Source: PBMCs, taken 15 days after the yellow fever booster vaccination. These receptor sequences come from a man between 18 and 35 years old who received the YFV17D yellow fever vaccine.

This clonotype was picked up many times. The CDR3 protein is CASSLTGGEAPLHF. The CDR3, as DNA: TGCGCCAGCAGCTTGACAGGGGGAGAGGCACCCCTCCACTTT. This chain connects TRBV5-1 to TRBJ1-6; 8 bases are a match to TRBD1. The CDR3 has 14 amino acids. Germline CDR1 reads SGHRS; CDR2 reads YFSETQ. V lost 1 base to trimming and J lost 11 bases; unmatched junction nucleotides: 5.

This clonotype was found many times. This sequence joins TRBV3-1 and TRBJ2-3; TRBD2 matches 11 bases. The germline V gene encodes CDR1 LGHDT and CDR2 YNNKEL (reference sequence). With 1 base clipped from V and 4 bases from J, the junction kept 4 bases outside the gene matches. CDR3 length equals 16 residues. The CDR3 reads CASSQGLAGIADTQYF. The CDR3 nucleotides read TGTGCCAGCAGCCAAGGACTAGCGGGGATAGCAGATACGCAGTATTTT.

This clonotype was seen at least ten times. The chain carries TRBV29-1 and TRBJ2-1; D unresolved. The CDR3 consists of 12 residues. Trimming cost V 0 bases and J 9 bases, with 9 bases left between them. In germline, CDR1 is SQVTM, CDR2 ANQGSEA. The CDR3 here is CSVEDSLVEQFF. The DNA for the CDR3 is TGCAGCGTTGAAGACAGCTTGGTTGAGCAGTTCTTC.

This clonotype has ten or more counts. The chain carries TRBV7-2 and TRBJ1-1, with D possibly TRBD1 on 5 matching bases. This CDR3 has 14 amino acids. The V end lost 6 bases, the J end lost 11 bases, and 22 bases lay between the germline ends. In germline, CDR1 is SGHTA, CDR2 FQGNSA. This CDR3 is CASRADSLSSVAFF. For the CDR3, the DNA is TGTGCCAGCAGGGCCGACAGCTTATCAAGTGTCGCTTTCTTT. The full variable domain, in which reference TRBV7-2 and TRBJ1-1 provide the parts outside the CDR3, is GAGVSQSPSNKVTEKGKDVELRCDPISGHTALYWYRQSLGQGLEFLIYFQGNSAPDKSGLPSDRFSAERTGGSVSTLTIQRTQQEDSAVYLCASRADSLSSVAFFGQGTRLTVV.

This clonotype was observed at least ten times. This chain uses TRBV5-1 with TRBJ2-7; no definite D call. The CDR3 length is 14 residues. Germline V gene lookup returns CDR1 SGHRS and CDR2 YFSETQ. Trimming removed 1 base from V and 3 bases from J, with 11 bases in between. The CDR3 coding sequence is TGCGCCAGCAGCTTGAGGCCGCCAAACTACGAGCAGTACTTC. It encodes CASSLRPPNYEQYF. Drawing the rest from reference TRBV5-1 and TRBJ2-7, the complete variable domain is KAGVTQTPRYLIKTRGQQVTLSCSPISGHRSVSWYQQTPGQGLQFLFEYFSETQRNKGNFPGRFSGRQFSNSRSEMNVSTLELGDSALYLCASSLRPPNYEQYFGPGTRLTVT.

This clonotype showed up many times. The gene calls are TRBV6-2 or TRBV6-3 and TRBJ1-5; the D gene is possibly TRBD1 (6 bases). CDR3 length: 15 amino acids. The germline V gene has CDR1 MNHEY and CDR2 SVGEGT. Trimming removed 1 base at V and 11 bases at J, with 18 bases between. CDR3 coding DNA: TGTGCCAGCAGTTACTTGGGGGCCTCCTGGGGAACCCAGCATTTT. Translated: CASSYLGASWGTQHF.

The sample holds many counts of this clonotype. The chain carries TRBV5-1 and TRBJ2-1; 7 nucleotides align to TRBD1. There are 14 residues in the CDR3. Germline lookup yields CDR1 SGHRS and CDR2 YFSETQ. V was clipped by 3 bases and J by 8 bases; unmatched bases: 8. The CDR3 coding sequence is TGCGCCAGCAGCTCGGATTACAGGGGTTATGAGCAGTTCTTC. This codes for CASSSDYRGYEQFF.

This clonotype was recorded at least ten times. This rearrangement joins TRBV20-1 to TRBJ1-6; TRBD1 aligns across 7 bases. The junction had 9 bases not matched to a gene; V was cut back by 5 bases and J by 8 bases. In germline, CDR1 is DFQATT, CDR2 SNEGSKA (reference sequence). This CDR3 spans 14 amino acids. In DNA form, the CDR3 reads TGCAGTGCTCCAAAGACAGGGAGGGATTCACCCCTCCACTTT. It codes for CSAPKTGRDSPLHF.

The table lists this clonotype with many counts. The chain links TRBV5-5 to TRBJ2-1; tentatively, D is TRBD2 (5 bases). This CDR3 has 18 amino acids. Trimming pared 1 base from V and 1 base from J, leaving 18 bases between. Germline CDR1 reads SGHKS; CDR2 reads YYEKEE (reference sequence). The CDR3 sequence is CASSLSQSGLRSYNEQFF. The CDR3, as DNA: TGTGCCAGCAGCTTGTCCCAGAGCGGTCTCCGTTCCTACAATGAGCAGTTCTTC.

This clonotype was seen repeatedly, ten times or more. The V and J genes are TRBV9 and TRBJ1-5, with unresolved D. The CDR3 sequence is 13 residues long. The germline V gene encodes CDR1 SGDLS and CDR2 YYNGEE. V was shortened by 4 bases and J by 3 bases, with 8 bases between the two germline ends. The CDR3 loop is CASSSANNQPQHF. The CDR3 nucleotides read TGTGCCAGCAGCTCGGCCAACAATCAGCCCCAGCATTTT.

This clonotype was found many times. The chain carries TRBV7-8 and TRBJ2-2; D gene unclear. V was cut by 3 bases and J by 3 bases, with 14 bases left in between. CDR1 SGHVS and CDR2 FQNEAQ come from the germline V gene. The CDR3 loop spans 16 amino acids. Here the CDR3 reads CASSLPPLRDTGELFF. CDR3 in DNA: TGTGCCAGCAGCTTGCCCCCTCTCAGAGACACCGGGGAGCTGTTTTTT.

This clonotype was detected ten times or more. The gene calls are TRBV18 and TRBJ1-5; no clear D. The CDR3 is 13 amino acids. Trimming removed 4 bases at V and 5 bases at J, with 9 bases between. CDR1 and CDR2 from the germline V gene are KGHSH and LQKENI. The CDR3 sequence is CASSLARDQPQHF. For the CDR3, the DNA is TGTGCCAGCTCACTGGCTAGGGATCAGCCCCAGCATTTT.

This clonotype has a count of ten or more. V and J are TRBV6-5 and TRBJ1-2; possible D gene TRBD1, 5 bases. Between the trimmed V and J ends, which lost 7 bases and 7 bases, there was a span of 16 bases. This CDR3 spans 13 amino acids. Per the germline V gene, CDR1 is MNHEY and CDR2 is SVGAGI. CDR3 loop: CASKPGRSLGYTF. The CDR3 bases are TGTGCCAGCAAACCGGGACGGTCTCTTGGCTACACCTTC.

This clonotype was counted ten times or more. This chain connects TRBV3-1 to TRBJ2-2; D gene unclear. The V end lost 2 bases, the J end lost 3 bases, and 7 bases lay between the germline ends. This CDR3 is built from 14 residues. Germline V CDR1 and CDR2: LGHDT, YNNKEL (reference sequence). For the CDR3, the DNA is TGTGCCAGCAGCCAAATGAGCTACACCGGGGAGCTGTTTTTT. Encoded protein: CASSQMSYTGELFF.

There are many counts of this clonotype. This sequence joins TRBV7-8 and TRBJ2-3; 7 nucleotides align to TRBD2. This CDR3 has 15 residues. From germline, CDR1 is SGHVS and CDR2 FQNEAQ. Unmatched junction bases numbered 7, after V lost 3 bases and J lost 4 bases. The CDR3, as DNA: TGTGCCAGCAGCTTGATAAGCGGGATCGCAGATACGCAGTATTTT. Its protein is CASSLISGIADTQYF.

This clonotype was observed many times. The chain is built from TRBV5-1 and TRBJ2-3, with 9 positions matching TRBD1. Germline V gene lookup returns CDR1 SGHRS and CDR2 YFSETQ. The CDR3 length is 15 residues. After removal of 3 bases from V and 3 bases from J, the junction contained 5 bases not matched to a gene. CDR3 amino acids: CASSSETGGTDTQYF. CDR3 DNA sequence: TGCGCCAGCAGCTCCGAGACAGGGGGGACAGATACGCAGTATTTT.

This clonotype came up many times. The genes are TRBV6-6 and TRBJ2-3; D is unresolved. Germline loops: CDR1 MNHNY, CDR2 SVGAGI (reference sequence). The CDR3 sequence is 14 residues long. V was shortened by 6 bases and J by 4 bases, with 14 bases between the two germline ends. In DNA, the CDR3 is TGTGCCAGCAGCCAAGACACCCCCCCAGATACGCAGTATTTT. It encodes CASSQDTPPDTQYF.

This clonotype was seen repeatedly, ten times or more. The rearrangement uses TRBV3-1 and TRBJ1-1; TRBD1 is a possible D gene (6 bases). V was trimmed by 8 bases and J by 4 bases, leaving 14 bases between them. Germline lookup yields CDR1 LGHDT and CDR2 YNNKEL (reference sequence). This CDR3 has 13 residues. CDR3 sequence: CASRQGGGTEAFF. CDR3 DNA: TGTGCCAGCCGTCAAGGGGGAGGCACTGAAGCTTTCTTT.

In this sample, this clonotype turned up many times. The V gene is TRBV5-1, the J gene TRBJ1-1; TRBD1 is a possible D gene (6 bases). This CDR3 is built from 14 residues. V lost 3 bases and J 6 bases, leaving 15 bases between the germline ends. The germline gives CDR1 SGHRS, CDR2 YFSETQ. CDR3 in DNA: TGCGCCAGCAGCTCAACCCGGGGGCGAGCTGAAGCTTTCTTT. Amino acid sequence: CASSSTRGRAEAFF.

This clonotype was counted at least ten times. The chain has TRBV7-3 and TRBJ2-5, with D maybe TRBD2 (8 bases). Germline values: CDR1 SGHTA, CDR2 FQGTGA. Trimming shortened V by 5 bases and J by 7 bases, and 17 bases separated the two germline ends. The CDR3 covers 14 residues. CDR3 nucleotide sequence: TGTGCCAGCAGCCCCGGGAGGGGGCGGATGACCCAGTACTTC. Protein: CASSPGRGRMTQYF.

At least ten counts were recorded for this clonotype. V gene TRBV7-2 combines with J gene TRBJ2-1; either TRBD1 or TRBD2 may supply D (5 bases each). The germline V and J ends were trimmed by 1 base and 6 bases, with 13 bases remaining between them. The CDR3 is 15 amino acids. From germline, CDR1 is SGHTA and CDR2 FQGNSA. The DNA for the CDR3 is TGTGCCAGCAGCTTAGACGGGGCCACCGCCAATGAGCAGTTCTTC. This sequence encodes CASSLDGATANEQFF.

Ten or more counts support this clonotype. The chain links TRBV6-1 to TRBJ2-5; D unresolved. Germline assignment: CDR1 MNHNS and CDR2 SASEGT. V gave up 4 bases and J gave up 6 bases, with 12 bases separating them. The CDR3 is 13 residues long. The CDR3 loop is CASSGLFAQTQYF. CDR3 coding DNA: TGTGCCAGCAGTGGGCTCTTCGCCCAGACCCAGTACTTC.

This clonotype was seen at least ten times. The chain recombines TRBV20-1 with TRBJ2-1; D is possibly TRBD2 (7 bases). Trimming took off 3 bases at V and 1 base at J, with 13 bases between the two ends. The CDR3 length is 15 residues. In germline, CDR1 is DFQATT, CDR2 SNEGSKA (reference sequence). The DNA for the CDR3 is TGCAGTGCTAGTGAGGGGGGGCGGTCCTACAATGAGCAGTTCTTC. Protein product: CSASEGGRSYNEQFF.

The table lists this clonotype with many counts. The V call is TRBV29-1, the J call TRBJ1-3; 10 nucleotides agree with TRBD1. Germline V lookup: CDR1 SQVTM, CDR2 ANQGSEA. Trimming removed 6 bases from V and 4 bases from J; junction bases left unmatched: 6. The CDR3 has 14 amino acids. CDR3 sequence reads: CSVGQGFSGNTIYF. In DNA form, the CDR3 reads TGCAGCGTGGGACAGGGGTTCTCGGGAAACACCATATATTTT.

There are many counts of this clonotype. CDR3 protein: CASSPFSVVGGGGGNTIYF. The CDR3 DNA is TGTGCCAGCAGCCCCTTCTCGGTTGTAGGGGGCGGCGGAGGAAACACCATATATTTT. The chain is built from TRBV7-2 and TRBJ1-3; 7 bases line up with TRBD1. Germline loops: CDR1 SGHTA, CDR2 FQGNSA. V dropped 5 bases and J dropped 4; count of bases not matched to a gene: 20. CDR3 length: 19 residues.

This clonotype was counted many times. V usage is TRBV12-3 or TRBV12-4 and J usage is TRBJ2-2; D unclear. The CDR3 loop spans 14 amino acids. V was cut by 0 bases and J by 3 bases, with 5 bases left in between. The CDR3 loop reads CASSLARYTGELFF. The DNA of the CDR3 is TGTGCCAGCAGTTTAGCCAGATACACCGGGGAGCTGTTTTTT.

This clonotype has a count of ten or more. This rearrangement joins TRBV11-2 to TRBJ2-3; D possibly corresponds to TRBD2 (5 bases). Looked up from germline, CDR1 is SGHAT and CDR2 is FQNNGV. The CDR3 spans 13 residues. DNA for the CDR3: TGTGGATGCCGGGCTAGCCACCCAGATACGCAGTATTTT. As protein: CGCRASHPDTQYF.

This clonotype was detected ten times or more. The chain joins TRBV7-2 to TRBJ2-3; 14 nucleotides match TRBD2. Trimming at V came to 6 bases and at J to 2 bases, leaving 16 bases not matched to a gene. The CDR3 runs to 20 residues. CDR1 SGHTA and CDR2 FQGNSA come from the germline V gene. CDR3 bases: TGTGCCAGCAGTTTCCGTTTCTCGGGACTAGCGGGGGCCAACACAGATACGCAGTATTTT. Its translation is CASSFRFSGLAGANTDTQYF.

This chain connects TRBV7-2 to TRBJ1-4; TRBD1 aligns across 7 bases. Germline CDR1 is SGHTA and CDR2 is FQGNSA. This CDR3 is built from 15 residues. V was clipped by 3 bases and J by 5 bases; unmatched bases: 6. CDR3 DNA: TGTGCCAGCAGCTTGGGGGGACAGCGGAATGAAAAACTGTTTTTT. Encoded protein: CASSLGGQRNEKLFF.

At least ten counts were recorded for this clonotype. The rearrangement uses TRBV24-1 and TRBJ1-3; no reliable D call. The V gene's germline CDR1 is KGHDR and CDR2 SFDVKD. The CDR3 consists of 13 residues. Trimming shortened V by 1 base and J by 2 bases, and 2 bases separated the two germline ends. In nucleotides, the CDR3 is TGTGCCACCAGTGATTTAACTGGAAACACCATATATTTT. Translating it yields CATSDLTGNTIYF.

This clonotype was seen ten or more times. This chain links TRBV5-1 with TRBJ2-1, with 10 bases lining up with TRBD1. CDR1 and CDR2 from the germline V gene are SGHRS and YFSETQ. The CDR3 spans 15 residues. The V and J ends lost 4 bases and 4 bases, in that order; junction bases with no gene match: 5. The CDR3 reads CASSRDRGYYNEQFF. The CDR3 coding sequence is TGCGCCAGCAGCCGGGACAGGGGATATTACAATGAGCAGTTCTTC.